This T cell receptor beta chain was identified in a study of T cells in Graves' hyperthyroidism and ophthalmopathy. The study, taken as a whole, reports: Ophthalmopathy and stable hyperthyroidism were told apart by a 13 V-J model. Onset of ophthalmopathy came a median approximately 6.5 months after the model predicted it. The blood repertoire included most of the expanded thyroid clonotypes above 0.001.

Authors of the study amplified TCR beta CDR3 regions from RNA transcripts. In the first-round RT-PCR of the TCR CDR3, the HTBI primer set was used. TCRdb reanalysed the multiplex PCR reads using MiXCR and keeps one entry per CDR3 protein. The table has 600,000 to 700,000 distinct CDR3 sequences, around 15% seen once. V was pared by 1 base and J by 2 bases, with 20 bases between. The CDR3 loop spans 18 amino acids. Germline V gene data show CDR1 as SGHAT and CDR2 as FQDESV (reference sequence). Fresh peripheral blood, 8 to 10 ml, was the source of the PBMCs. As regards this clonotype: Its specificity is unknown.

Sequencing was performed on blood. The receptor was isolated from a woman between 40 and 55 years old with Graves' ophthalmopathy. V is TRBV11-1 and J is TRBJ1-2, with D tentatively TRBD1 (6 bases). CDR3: CASSLVEVGRRGNYGYTF. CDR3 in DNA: TGTGCCAGCAGCTTAGTCGAGGTTGGCAGGAGGGGGAACTATGGCTACACCTTC.